The 4 T cell receptor beta chains listed next were all sequenced from one sample in a study of blood T cell repertoires in COVID-19. Clones were sequenced by immunoSEQ multiplex PCR, and TCRdb holds only the in-frame ones, with some missing. The sample has fewer than 500,000 clones, 75% to 90% seen once. The sequenced material came from PBMCs or T cells enriched from blood (not recorded which). Receptor source: a man aged 25-45 years who had recovered from COVID-19.

The CDR3 protein is CGITGTDSNQPQHF. In DNA form, the CDR3 reads TGCGGCATAACCGGGACAGATAGCAATCAGCCCCAGCATTTT. The J gene is TRBJ1-5, the V gene TRBV29-1; 7 bases align to TRBD1. CDR1 SQVTM and CDR2 ANQGSEA come from the germline V gene. This CDR3 contains 14 residues.

This clone was observed a single time. The chain recombines TRBV2 with TRBJ2-7; D remains ambiguous. This CDR3 has 12 residues. In germline, CDR1 is SNHLY, CDR2 FYNNEI. The V end lost 4 bases, the J end lost 2 bases, and 6 bases lay between the germline ends. CDR3 sequence reads: CASSAGPYEQYF. CDR3 coding DNA: TGTGCCAGCAGTGCAGGCCCCTACGAGCAGTACTTC.

The rearrangement uses TRBV12-5 and TRBJ1-1, with a possible D match to TRBD1 (6 bases). The ends were cut back, 2 bases at V and 7 bases at J, with 17 bases in the middle. CDR1 is LGHNT and CDR2 is FRNRAP in the germline V gene. The CDR3 is 15 residues long. The chain's CDR3 is CASGLPTGFTVEAFF. CDR3 DNA sequence: TGTGCTAGTGGTTTGCCCACAGGGTTTACTGTTGAAGCTTTCTTT.

This CDR3 reads CASSGGLGPAFF. CDR3 DNA sequence: TGTGCCAGCAGCGGGGGACTGGGCCCGGCGTTCTTC. The chain employs TRBV11-2 and TRBJ2-1; TRBD2 is a possible D gene (6 bases). There are 12 residues in the CDR3. Germline lookup yields CDR1 SGHAT and CDR2 FQNNGV. V lost 5 bases and J 15 bases, leaving 17 bases between the germline ends.